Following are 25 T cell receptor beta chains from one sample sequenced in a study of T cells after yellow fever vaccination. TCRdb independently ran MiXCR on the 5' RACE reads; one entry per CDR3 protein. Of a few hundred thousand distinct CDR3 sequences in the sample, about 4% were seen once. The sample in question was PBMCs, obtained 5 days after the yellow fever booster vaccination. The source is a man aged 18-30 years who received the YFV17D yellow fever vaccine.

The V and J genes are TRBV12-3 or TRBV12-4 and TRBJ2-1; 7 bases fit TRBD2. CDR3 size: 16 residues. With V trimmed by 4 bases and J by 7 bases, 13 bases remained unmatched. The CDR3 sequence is CASSSGGGGGANEQFF. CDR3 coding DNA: TGTGCCAGCAGTTCGGGTGGTGGCGGGGGAGCTAATGAGCAGTTCTTC.

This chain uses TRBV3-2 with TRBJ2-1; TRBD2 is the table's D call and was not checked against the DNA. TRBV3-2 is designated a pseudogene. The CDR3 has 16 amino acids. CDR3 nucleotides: TGTGCCAGCAGCCTGAGGGGCCCGGTTCATCCCAATGAGCAGTTCTTC. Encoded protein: CASSLRGPVHPNEQFF.

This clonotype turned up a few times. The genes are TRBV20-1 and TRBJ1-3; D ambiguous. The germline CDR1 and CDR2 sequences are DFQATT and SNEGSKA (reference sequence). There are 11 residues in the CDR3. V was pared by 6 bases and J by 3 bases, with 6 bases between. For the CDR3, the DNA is TGCAGTGCAGGCGGTGGAAACACCATATATTTT. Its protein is CSAGGGNTIYF.

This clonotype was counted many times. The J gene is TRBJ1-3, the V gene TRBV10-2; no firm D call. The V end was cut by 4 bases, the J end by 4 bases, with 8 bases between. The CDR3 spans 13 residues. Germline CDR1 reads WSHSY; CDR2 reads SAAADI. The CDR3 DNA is TGCGCCAGCAGTGTGACGGAGGGAAACACCATATATTTT. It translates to CASSVTEGNTIYF.

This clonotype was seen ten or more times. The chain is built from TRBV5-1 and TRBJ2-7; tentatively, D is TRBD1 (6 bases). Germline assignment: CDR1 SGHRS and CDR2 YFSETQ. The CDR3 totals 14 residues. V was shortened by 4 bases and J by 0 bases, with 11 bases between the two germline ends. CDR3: CASSPDRSSYEQYV. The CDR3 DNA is TGCGCCAGCAGCCCCGACAGGAGCTCCTACGAGCAGTACGTC.

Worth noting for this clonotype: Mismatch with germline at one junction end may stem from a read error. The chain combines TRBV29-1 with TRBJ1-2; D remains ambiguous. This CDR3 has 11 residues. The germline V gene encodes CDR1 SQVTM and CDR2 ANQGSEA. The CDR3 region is CSARDNFGYTF. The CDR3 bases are TGCAGCGCCAGAGATAACTTTGGCTACACCTTC. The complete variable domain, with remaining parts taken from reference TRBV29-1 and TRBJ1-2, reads SAVISQKPSRDICQRGTSLTIQCQVDSQVTMMFWYRQQPGQSLTLIATANQGSEATYESGFVIDKFPISRPNLTFSTLTVSNMSPEDSSIYLCSARDNFGYTFGSGTRLTVV.

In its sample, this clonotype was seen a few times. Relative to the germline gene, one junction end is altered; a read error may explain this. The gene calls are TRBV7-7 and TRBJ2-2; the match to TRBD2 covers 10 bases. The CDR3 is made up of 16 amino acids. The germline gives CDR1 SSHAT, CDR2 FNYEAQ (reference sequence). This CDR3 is CASSLARTSGAGELFF. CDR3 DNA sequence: TGTGCTAGCAGCTTAGCCCGGACTAGCGGCGCCGGGGAGCTGTTTTTT.

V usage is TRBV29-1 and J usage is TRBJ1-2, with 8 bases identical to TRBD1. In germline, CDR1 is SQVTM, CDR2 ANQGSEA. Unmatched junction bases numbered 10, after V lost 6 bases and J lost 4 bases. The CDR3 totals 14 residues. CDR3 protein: CSVDRGAFGYGYTF. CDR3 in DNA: TGCAGCGTCGACAGGGGCGCCTTCGGCTATGGCTACACCTTC.

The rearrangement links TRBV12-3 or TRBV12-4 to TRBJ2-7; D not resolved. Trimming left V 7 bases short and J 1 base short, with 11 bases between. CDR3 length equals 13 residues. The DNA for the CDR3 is TGTGCCAGCACCCCCTTATCGTCCTACGAGCAGTACTTC. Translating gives CASTPLSSYEQYF.

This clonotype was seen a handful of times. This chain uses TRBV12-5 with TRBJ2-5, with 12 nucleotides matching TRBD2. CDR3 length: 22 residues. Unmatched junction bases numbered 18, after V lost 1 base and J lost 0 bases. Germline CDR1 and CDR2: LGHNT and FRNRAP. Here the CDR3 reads CASGLAPLLTSGGPPYQETQYF. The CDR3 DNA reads TGTGCTAGTGGTTTGGCGCCCCTCCTCACTAGCGGGGGGCCCCCGTACCAAGAGACCCAGTACTTC. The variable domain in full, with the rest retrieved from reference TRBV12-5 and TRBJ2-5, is DARVTQTPRHKVTEMGQEVTMRCQPILGHNTVFWYRQTMMQGLELLAYFRNRAPLDDSGMPKDRFSAEMPDATLATLKIQPSEPRDSAVYFCASGLAPLLTSGGPPYQETQYFGPGTRLLVL.

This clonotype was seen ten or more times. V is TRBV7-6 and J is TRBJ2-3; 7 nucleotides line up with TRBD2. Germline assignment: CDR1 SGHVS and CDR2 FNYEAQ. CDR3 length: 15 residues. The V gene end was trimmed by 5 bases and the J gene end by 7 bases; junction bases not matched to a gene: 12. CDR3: CASSRAGPGRNTQYF. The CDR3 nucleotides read TGTGCCAGCAGCCGAGCGGGACCAGGGAGAAATACGCAGTATTTT.

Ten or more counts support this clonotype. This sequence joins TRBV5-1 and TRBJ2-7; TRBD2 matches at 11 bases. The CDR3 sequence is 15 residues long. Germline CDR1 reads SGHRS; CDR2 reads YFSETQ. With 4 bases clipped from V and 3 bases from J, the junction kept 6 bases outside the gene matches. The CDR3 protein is CASSPLGLAGYEQYF. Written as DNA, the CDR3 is TGCGCCAGCAGCCCGTTAGGACTAGCGGGCTACGAGCAGTACTTC.

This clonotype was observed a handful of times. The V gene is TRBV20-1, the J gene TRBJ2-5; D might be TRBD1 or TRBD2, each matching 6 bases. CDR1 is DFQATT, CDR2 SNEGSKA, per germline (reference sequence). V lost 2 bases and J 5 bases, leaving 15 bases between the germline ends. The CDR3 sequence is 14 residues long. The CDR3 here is CSARFEGGRETQYF. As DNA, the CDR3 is TGCAGTGCTAGATTCGAAGGGGGGAGGGAGACCCAGTACTTC.

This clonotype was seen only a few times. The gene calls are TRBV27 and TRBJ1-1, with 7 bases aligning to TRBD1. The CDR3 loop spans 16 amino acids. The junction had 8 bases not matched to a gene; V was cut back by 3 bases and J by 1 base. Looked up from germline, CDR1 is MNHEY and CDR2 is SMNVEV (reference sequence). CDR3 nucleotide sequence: TGTGCCAGCAGTTTTCACTACGGGACAGCGAACACTGAAGCTTTCTTT. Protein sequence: CASSFHYGTANTEAFF.

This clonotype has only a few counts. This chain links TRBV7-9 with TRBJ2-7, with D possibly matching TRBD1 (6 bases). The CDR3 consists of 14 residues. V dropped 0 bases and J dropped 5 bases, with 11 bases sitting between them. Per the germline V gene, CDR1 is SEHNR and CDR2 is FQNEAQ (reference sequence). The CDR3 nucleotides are TGTGCCAGCAGCTTAGCGCAGGGGTTGAACGAGCAGTACTTC. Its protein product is CASSLAQGLNEQYF. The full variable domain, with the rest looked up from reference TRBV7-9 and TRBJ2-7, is DTGVSQNPRHKITKRGQNVTFRCDPISEHNRLYWYRQTLGQGPEFLTYFQNEAQLEKSRLLSDRFSAERPKGSFSTLEIQRTEQGDSAMYLCASSLAQGLNEQYFGPGTRLTVT.

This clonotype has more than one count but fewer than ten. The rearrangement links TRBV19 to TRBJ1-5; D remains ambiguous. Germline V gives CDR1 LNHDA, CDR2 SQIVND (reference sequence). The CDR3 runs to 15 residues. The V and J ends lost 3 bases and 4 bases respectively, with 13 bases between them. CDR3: CASSIGLAGNQPQHF. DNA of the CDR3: TGTGCCAGTAGTATCGGTTTAGCGGGTAATCAGCCCCAGCATTTT.

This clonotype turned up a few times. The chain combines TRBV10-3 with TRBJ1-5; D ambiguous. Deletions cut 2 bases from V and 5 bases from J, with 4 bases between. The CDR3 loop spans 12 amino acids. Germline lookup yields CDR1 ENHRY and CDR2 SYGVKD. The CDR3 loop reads CAISERDQPQHF. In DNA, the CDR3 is TGTGCCATCAGTGAGAGGGATCAGCCCCAGCATTTT.

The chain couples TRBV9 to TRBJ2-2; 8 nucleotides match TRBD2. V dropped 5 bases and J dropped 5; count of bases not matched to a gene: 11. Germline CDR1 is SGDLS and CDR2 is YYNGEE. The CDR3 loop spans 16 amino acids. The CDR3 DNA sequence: TGTGCCAGCAGTGATCATAGCGGGGCGGGGACCGGGGAGCTGTTTTTT. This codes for CASSDHSGAGTGELFF. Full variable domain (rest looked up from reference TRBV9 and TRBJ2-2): DSGVTQTPKHLITATGQRVTLRCSPRSGDLSVYWYQQSLDQGLQFLIQYYNGEERAKGNILERFSAQQFPDLHSELNLSSLELGDSALYFCASSDHSGAGTGELFFGEGSRLTVL.

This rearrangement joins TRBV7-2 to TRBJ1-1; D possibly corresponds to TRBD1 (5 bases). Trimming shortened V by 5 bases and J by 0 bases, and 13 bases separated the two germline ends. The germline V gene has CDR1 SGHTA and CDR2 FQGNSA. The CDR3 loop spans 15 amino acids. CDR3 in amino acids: CASSHRRDLNTEAFF. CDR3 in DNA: TGTGCCAGCAGCCATCGCAGGGATCTGAACACTGAAGCTTTCTTT.

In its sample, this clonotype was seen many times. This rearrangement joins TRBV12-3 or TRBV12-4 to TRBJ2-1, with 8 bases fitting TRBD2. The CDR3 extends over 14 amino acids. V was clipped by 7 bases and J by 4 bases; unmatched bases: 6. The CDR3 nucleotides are TGTGCCAGCAATCGGGGGGGTCCGTACAATGAGCAGTTCTTC. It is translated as CASNRGGPYNEQFF.

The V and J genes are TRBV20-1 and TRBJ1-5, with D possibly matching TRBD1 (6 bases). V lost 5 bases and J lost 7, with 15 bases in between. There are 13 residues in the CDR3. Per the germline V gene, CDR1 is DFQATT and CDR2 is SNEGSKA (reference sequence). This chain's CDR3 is CSAEGGGGQPQHF. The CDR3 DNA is TGCAGTGCTGAGGGGGGCGGTGGGCAGCCCCAGCATTTT.

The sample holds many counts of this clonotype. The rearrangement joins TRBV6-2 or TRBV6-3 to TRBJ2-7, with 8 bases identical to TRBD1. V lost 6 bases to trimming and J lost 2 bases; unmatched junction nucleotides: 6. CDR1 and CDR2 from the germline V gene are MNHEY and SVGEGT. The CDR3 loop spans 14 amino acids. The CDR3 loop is CASRYRGLTYEQYF. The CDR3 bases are TGTGCCAGCAGATACAGGGGGTTGACCTACGAGCAGTACTTC.

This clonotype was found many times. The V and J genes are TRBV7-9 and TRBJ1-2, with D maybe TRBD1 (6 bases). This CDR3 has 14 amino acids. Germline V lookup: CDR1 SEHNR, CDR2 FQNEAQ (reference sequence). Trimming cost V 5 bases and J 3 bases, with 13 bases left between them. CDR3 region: CASSGQPFYYGYTF. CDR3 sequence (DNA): TGTGCCAGCAGCGGACAGCCCTTTTACTATGGCTACACCTTC.

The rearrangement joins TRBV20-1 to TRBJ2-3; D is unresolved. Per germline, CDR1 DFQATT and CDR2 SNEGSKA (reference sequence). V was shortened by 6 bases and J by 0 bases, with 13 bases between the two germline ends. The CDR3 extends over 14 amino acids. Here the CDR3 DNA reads TGCAGTGCGGTTACACAGTCAAGCACAGATACGCAGTATTTT. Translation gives CSAVTQSSTDTQYF.

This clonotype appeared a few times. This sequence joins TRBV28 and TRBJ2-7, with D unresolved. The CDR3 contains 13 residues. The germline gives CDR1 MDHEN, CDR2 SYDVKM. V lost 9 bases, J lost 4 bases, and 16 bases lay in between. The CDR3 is CASKPGNGYEQYV. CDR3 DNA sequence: TGTGCCAGTAAACCGGGCAATGGGTACGAGCAGTACGTC.